This is a list of T cell receptor beta chains from one sample in a study of long-term antiretroviral therapy in people with HIV. Only in-frame clones appear in the TCRdb table, and some are missing; sequencing was by immunoSEQ multiplex PCR. The profile shows 17,000 or so clones, roughly 90% of them singletons. The sequences come from unsorted PBMCs, collected 0.3 years after starting antiretroviral therapy. The receptor source for this set is a man aged 55 to 70 with HIV. Each CDR3 is given with its conserved first and last residue. A D gene is named only where the DNA matches it firmly. The size field is filled for only some rows; it gives once, few, many or a size class.

abundance	j_gene	v_gene	d_gene	CDR3aa	CDR3nt
.	TRBJ2-6	TRBV11-1	TRBD2	CASSYSLAGGPGANVLTF	TGTGCCAGCAGCTACTCACTAGCGGGGGGGCCTGGGGCCAACGTCCTGACTTTC
.	TRBJ2-1	TRBV18	.	CASSPPRTRGHNEQFF	TGTGCCAGCTCACCACCGAGAACCAGGGGCCACAATGAGCAGTTCTTC
.	TRBJ1-2	TRBV15	.	CATSRDPGRDYGYTF	TGTGCCACCAGCAGAGATCCCGGCAGGGACTATGGCTACACCTTC
once	TRBJ1-5	TRBV30	.	CAWSGVYGGQPQHF	TGTGCCTGGAGTGGGGTGTACGGGGGTCAGCCCCAACATTTT
few	TRBJ2-7	TRBV12-1	.	CASSPAPYEQYF	TGTGCCAGCAGTCCCGCCCCTTACGAGCAGTACTTC
.	TRBJ1-3	TRBV27	.	CASSPFNAQIPGNTIYF	TGTGCCAGCAGTCCCTTTAATGCGCAGATCCCTGGAAACACCATATATTTT
.	TRBJ1-5	TRBV27	TRBD1	CASSSPGQNQPQHF	TGTGCCAGCAGTTCACCGGGACAGAATCAGCCCCAGCATTTT
once	TRBJ1-3	TRBV25-1	.	CASTNGRPYSGNTIYF	TGTGCCAGCACCAATGGACGGCCCTACTCTGGAAACACCATATATTTT
.	TRBJ2-2	TRBV19	TRBD2	CASSGLALSGTNTGELFF	TGTGCCAGTAGTGGATTGGCCCTTAGCGGGACTAACACCGGGGAGCTGTTTTTT
.	TRBJ1-2	TRBV7-8	.	CASSLGVGVGYTF	TGTGCCAGCAGCTTAGGAGTAGGGGTTGGCTACACCTTC
.	TRBJ2-3	TRBV5-6	.	CASSLGGSSDTQYF	TGTGCCAGCAGCTTGGGGGGGAGCTCAGATACGCAGTATTTT
.	TRBJ2-1	TRBV18	TRBD2	CASSQSGSSYNEQFF	TGTGCCAGCTCTCAAAGCGGGAGCTCCTACAATGAGCAATTCTTC
once	TRBJ1-4	TRBV5-1	TRBD1	CASSFVPGQGGEKLFF	TGCGCCAGCAGCTTTGTTCCGGGACAGGGAGGTGAAAAACTGTTTTTT
.	TRBJ1-5	TRBV6-5	TRBD1	CASSPTGAGWPQHF	TGTGCCAGCAGCCCGACAGGGGCCGGGTGGCCCCAGCATTTT
.	TRBJ1-5	TRBV19	.	CASSKQGGGNQPQHF	TGTGCCAGTAGTAAACAGGGTGGGGGAAATCAGCCCCAGCATTTT
.	TRBJ2-5	TRBV10-3	.	CAISESWGQETQYF	TGTGCCATCAGTGAGTCCTGGGGCCAAGAGACCCAGTACTTC
.	TRBJ2-2	TRBV5-1	.	CASSPGAGIYSSGELFF	TGCGCCAGCAGCCCCGGGGCTGGGATATACAGTTCCGGGGAGCTGTTTTTT
.	TRBJ1-2	TRBV5-1	.	CASSLGQVDYGYTF	TGCGCCAGCAGCTTGGGCCAGGTGGACTATGGCTACACCTTC
.	TRBJ2-5	TRBV9	.	CASSVGGVRETQYF	TGTGCCAGCAGCGTAGGGGGGGTTCGGGAGACCCAGTACTTC
.	TRBJ2-3	TRBV5-4	.	CASSFTDTQYF	TGTGCCAGCAGCTTCACAGATACGCAGTATTTT
.	TRBJ2-1	TRBV5-1	TRBD2	CASSTTSGMYNEQFF	TGCGCCAGCAGCACGACTAGCGGAATGTACAATGAGCAGTTCTTC
.	TRBJ2-7	TRBV6-5	TRBD2	CASSSRRGGPYEQYF	TGTGCCAGCAGTTCGCGGCGGGGGGGCCCCTACGAGCAGTACTTC
.	TRBJ2-5	TRBV2	TRBD1	CASSSPGQGVETQYF	TGTGCCAGCAGTTCTCCGGGACAGGGGGTAGAGACCCAGTACTTC
.	TRBJ2-5	TRBV7-6	.	CASSRSYQETQYF	TGTGCCAGCAGCCGCAGCTACCAAGAGACCCAGTACTTC
once	TRBJ2-3	TRBV6-1	.	CASSARIAGGYTDTQYF	TGTGCCAGCAGTGCAAGGATCGCCGGGGGTTACACAGATACGCAGTATTTT
.	TRBJ2-3	TRBV5-6	.	CASSLIAGDTQYF	TGTGCCAGCAGCCTGATCGCGGGTGATACGCAGTATTTT
.	TRBJ1-5	TRBV9	.	CASSRGARDQPQHF	TGTGCCAGCAGCCGAGGGGCTAGAGATCAGCCCCAGCATTTT
.	TRBJ2-5	TRBV15	.	CATSLGTWETQYF	TGTGCCACCAGCTTGGGGACGTGGGAGACCCAGTACTTC
.	TRBJ2-3	TRBV5-1	TRBD2	CASSLGLADDTQYF	TGCGCCAGCAGCCTTGGACTAGCTGATGATACGCAGTATTTT
.	TRBJ1-5	TRBV15	.	CATSRDLGSNQPQHF	TGTGCCACCAGCAGAGATTTAGGGTCAAATCAGCCCCAGCATTTT
.	TRBJ2-3	TRBV11-3	TRBD2	CASSPRRSGISTDTQYF	TGTGCCAGCAGCCCTCGTCGTAGCGGGATAAGCACAGATACGCAGTATTTT
once	TRBJ2-5	TRBV5-5	.	CASSTDTNQETQYF	TGTGCCAGCAGCACGGACACAAACCAAGAGACCCAGTACTTC
.	TRBJ2-2	TRBV4-3	.	CASSHRGGTGELFF	TGCGCCAGCAGTCACAGGGGGGGCACCGGGGAGCTGTTTTTT
.	TRBJ1-6	TRBV27	.	CASSPRDTRFSPLHF	TGTGCCAGCAGTCCCCGCGACACCCGTTTCTCACCCCTCCACTTT
.	TRBJ1-3	TRBV28	.	CASSLEFIGNTIYF	TGTGCCAGCAGTTTAGAGTTTATCGGAAACACCATATATTTT
.	TRBJ2-2	TRBV13	TRBD1	CASSRDDETGYYTGELFF	TGTGCCAGCAGCCGGGACGACGAGACAGGGTATTACACCGGGGAGCTGTTTTTT
.	TRBJ2-4	TRBV7-2	.	CASSEGSYSGNIQYF	TGTGCCAGCAGCGAAGGGTCTTATAGTGGAAACATTCAGTACTTC
.	TRBJ1-2	TRBV5-1	TRBD1	CASSDRQGAYGYTF	TGCGCCAGCAGCGACCGACAGGGGGCCTATGGCTACACCTTC
.	TRBJ1-5	TRBV6-1	TRBD1	CASNGQGGQPQHF	TGTGCCAGCAATGGACAGGGCGGGCAGCCCCAGCATTTT
.	TRBJ2-3	TRBV14	.	CASSQDIAAGTDTQYF	TGTGCCAGCAGCCAAGATATTGCGGCTGGCACAGATACGCAGTATTTT
.	TRBJ2-7	TRBV9	TRBD2	CASSVGASGVHYEQYF	TGTGCCAGCAGCGTAGGGGCTAGCGGGGTGCACTACGAGCAGTACTTC
.	TRBJ2-3	TRBV5-4	.	CASSLEPGAGKDTQYF	TGTGCCAGCAGCTTGGAACCAGGGGCGGGAAAAGATACGCAGTATTTT